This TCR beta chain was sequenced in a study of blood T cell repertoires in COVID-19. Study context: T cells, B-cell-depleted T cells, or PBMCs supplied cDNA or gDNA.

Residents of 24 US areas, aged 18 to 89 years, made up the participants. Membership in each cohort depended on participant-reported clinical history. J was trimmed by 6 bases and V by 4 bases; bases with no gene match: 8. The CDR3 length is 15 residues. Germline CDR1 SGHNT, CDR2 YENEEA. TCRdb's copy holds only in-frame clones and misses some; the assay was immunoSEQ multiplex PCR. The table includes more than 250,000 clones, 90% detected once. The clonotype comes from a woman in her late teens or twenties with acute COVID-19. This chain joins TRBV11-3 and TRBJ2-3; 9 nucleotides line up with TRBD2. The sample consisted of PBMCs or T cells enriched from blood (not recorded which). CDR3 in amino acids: CASSSGTSSRDTQYF. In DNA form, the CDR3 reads TGTGCCAGCAGCTCCGGGACTAGCTCTAGGGATACGCAGTATTTT. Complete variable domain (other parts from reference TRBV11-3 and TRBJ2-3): EAGVVQSPRYKIIEKKQPVAFWCNPISGHNTLYWYLQNLGQGPELLIRYENEEAVDDSQLPKDRFSAERLKGVDSTLKIQPAELGDSAVYLCASSSGTSSRDTQYFGPGTRLTVL.